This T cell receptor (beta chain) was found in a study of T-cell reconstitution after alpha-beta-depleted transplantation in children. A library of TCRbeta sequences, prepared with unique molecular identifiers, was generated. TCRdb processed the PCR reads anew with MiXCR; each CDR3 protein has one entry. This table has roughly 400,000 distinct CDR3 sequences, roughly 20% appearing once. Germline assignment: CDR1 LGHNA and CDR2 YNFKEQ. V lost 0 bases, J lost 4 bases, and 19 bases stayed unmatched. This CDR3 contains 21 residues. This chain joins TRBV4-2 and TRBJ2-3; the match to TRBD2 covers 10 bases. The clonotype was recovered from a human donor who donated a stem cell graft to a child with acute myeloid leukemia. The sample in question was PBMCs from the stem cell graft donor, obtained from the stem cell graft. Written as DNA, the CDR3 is TGTGCCAGCAGCCAAGAGGTCAGCCAACGCTTGCCAGCGGGAGGGGCAGATACGCAGTATTTT. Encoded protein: CASSQEVSQRLPAGGADTQYF.